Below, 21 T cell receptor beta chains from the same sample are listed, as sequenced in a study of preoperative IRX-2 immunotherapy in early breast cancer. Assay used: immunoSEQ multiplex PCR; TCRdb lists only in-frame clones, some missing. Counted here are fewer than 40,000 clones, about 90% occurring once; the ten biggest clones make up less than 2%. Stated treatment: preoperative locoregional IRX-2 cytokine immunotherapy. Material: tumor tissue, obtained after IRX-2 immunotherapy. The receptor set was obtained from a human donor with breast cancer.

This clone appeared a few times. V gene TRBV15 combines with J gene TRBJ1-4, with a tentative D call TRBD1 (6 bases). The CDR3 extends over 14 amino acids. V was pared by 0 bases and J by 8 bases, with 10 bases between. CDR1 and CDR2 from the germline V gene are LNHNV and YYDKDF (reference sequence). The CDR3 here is CATSREQGGEKLFF. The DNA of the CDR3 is TGTGCCACCAGCAGAGAACAGGGTGGGGAAAAACTGTTTTTT.

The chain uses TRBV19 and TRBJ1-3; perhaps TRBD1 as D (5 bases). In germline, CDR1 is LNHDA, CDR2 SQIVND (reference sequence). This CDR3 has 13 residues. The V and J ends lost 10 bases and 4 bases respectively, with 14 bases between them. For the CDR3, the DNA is TGTGCCACCACCCTGGGGCTAGGAAACACCATATATTTT. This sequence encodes CATTLGLGNTIYF.

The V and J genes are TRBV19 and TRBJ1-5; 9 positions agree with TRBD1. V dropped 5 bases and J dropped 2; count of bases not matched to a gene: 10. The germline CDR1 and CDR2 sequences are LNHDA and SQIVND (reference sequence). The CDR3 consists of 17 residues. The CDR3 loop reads CASSFRSDRGRNQPQHF. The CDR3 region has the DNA TGTGCCAGTAGTTTCAGATCGGACAGGGGACGCAATCAGCCCCAGCATTTT.

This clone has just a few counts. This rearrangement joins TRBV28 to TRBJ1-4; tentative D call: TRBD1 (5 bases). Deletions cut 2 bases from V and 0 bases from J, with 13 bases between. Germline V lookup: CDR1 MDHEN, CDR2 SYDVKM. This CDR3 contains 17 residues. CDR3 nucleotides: TGTGCCAGCAGTTTAGTTGGGGGATCCGCAACTAATGAAAAACTGTTTTTT. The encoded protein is CASSLVGGSATNEKLFF. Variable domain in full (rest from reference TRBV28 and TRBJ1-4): DVKVTQSSRYLVKRTGEKVFLECVQDMDHENMFWYRQDPGLGLRLIYFSYDVKMKEKGDIPEGYSVSREKKERFSLILESASTNQTSMYLCASSLVGGSATNEKLFFGSGTQLSVL.

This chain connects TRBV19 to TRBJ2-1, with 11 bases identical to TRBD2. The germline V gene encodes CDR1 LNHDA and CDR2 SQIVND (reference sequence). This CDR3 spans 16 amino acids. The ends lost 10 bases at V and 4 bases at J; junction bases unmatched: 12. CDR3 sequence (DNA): TGTGCCACCGATATAGCGGGAGGGCCAGGTTACAATGAGCAGTTCTTC. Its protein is CATDIAGGPGYNEQFF.

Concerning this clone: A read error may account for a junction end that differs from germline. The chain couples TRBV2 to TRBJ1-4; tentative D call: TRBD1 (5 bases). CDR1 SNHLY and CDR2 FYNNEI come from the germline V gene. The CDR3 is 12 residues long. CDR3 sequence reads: CASSDQGAAHRF. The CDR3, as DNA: TGTGCCAGCAGTGATCAGGGCGCAGCCCATCGGTTT.

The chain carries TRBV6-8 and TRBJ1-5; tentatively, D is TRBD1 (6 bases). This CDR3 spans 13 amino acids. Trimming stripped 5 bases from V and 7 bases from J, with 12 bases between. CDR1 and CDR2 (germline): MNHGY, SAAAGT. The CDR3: CASSLQGGQPQHF. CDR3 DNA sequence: TGTGCCAGCAGTCTACAGGGCGGCCAGCCCCAGCATTTT.

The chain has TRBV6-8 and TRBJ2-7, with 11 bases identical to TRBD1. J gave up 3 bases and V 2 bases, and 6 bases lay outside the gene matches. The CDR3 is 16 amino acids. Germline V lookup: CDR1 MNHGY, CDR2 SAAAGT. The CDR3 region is CASSYTPGQGVYEQYV. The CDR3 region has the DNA TGTGCCAGCAGTTACACCCCGGGACAGGGGGTCTACGAGCAGTACGTC.

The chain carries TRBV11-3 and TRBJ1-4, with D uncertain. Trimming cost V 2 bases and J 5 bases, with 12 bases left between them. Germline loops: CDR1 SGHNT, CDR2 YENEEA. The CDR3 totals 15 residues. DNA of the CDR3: TGTGCCAGCAGCTTACTCTGGTCGCCGAATGAAAAACTGTTTTTT. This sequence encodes CASSLLWSPNEKLFF.

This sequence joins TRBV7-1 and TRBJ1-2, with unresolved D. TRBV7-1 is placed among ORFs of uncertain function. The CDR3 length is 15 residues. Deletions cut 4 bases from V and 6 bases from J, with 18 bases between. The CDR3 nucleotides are TGTGCCAGCAGCTTGGGCCAGAGGAATCAGAATGGCTACACCTTC. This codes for CASSLGQRNQNGYTF.

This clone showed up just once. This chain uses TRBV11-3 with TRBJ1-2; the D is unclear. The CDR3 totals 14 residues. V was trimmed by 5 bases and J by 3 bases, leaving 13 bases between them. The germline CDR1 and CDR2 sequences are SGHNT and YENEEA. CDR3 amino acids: CASSRVERDYGYTF. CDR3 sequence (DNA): TGTGCCAGCAGCCGGGTGGAGAGAGACTATGGCTACACCTTC.

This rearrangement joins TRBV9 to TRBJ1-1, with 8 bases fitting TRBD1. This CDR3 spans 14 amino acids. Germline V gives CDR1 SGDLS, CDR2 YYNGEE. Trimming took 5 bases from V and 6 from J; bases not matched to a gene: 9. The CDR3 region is CASREQGGFSEAFF. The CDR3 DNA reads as TGTGCCAGCAGAGAACAGGGGGGGTTCTCTGAAGCTTTCTTT.

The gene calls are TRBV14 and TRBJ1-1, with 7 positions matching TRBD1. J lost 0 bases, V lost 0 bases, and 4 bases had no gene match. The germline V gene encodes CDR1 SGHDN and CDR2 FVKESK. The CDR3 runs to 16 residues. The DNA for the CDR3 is TGTGCCAGCAGCCAAGATCTGGGACAGCTGAACACTGAAGCTTTCTTT. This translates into CASSQDLGQLNTEAFF.

The CDR3 loop reads CASRGTGTGNYGYTF. CDR3 nucleotide sequence: TGTGCCAGCAGGGGAACCGGGACAGGGAACTATGGCTACACCTTC. The chain recombines TRBV6-8 with TRBJ1-2, with 9 bases fitting TRBD1. The CDR3 sequence is 15 residues long. The junction had 7 bases not matched to a gene; V was cut back by 6 bases and J by 2 bases. Per the germline V gene, CDR1 is MNHGY and CDR2 is SAAAGT.

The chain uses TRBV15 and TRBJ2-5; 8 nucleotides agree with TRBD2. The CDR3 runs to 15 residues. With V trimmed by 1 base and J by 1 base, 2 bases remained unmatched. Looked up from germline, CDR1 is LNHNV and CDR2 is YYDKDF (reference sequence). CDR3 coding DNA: TGTGCCACCAGCAGAGTTCGGGGGGGCCAAGAGACCCAGTACTTC. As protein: CATSRVRGGQETQYF.

The DNA of the CDR3 is TGTGCCACCAGCAGAGGGTCAGGCGGGGGGGCAGATACGCAGTATTTT. Protein: CATSRGSGGGADTQYF. V and J are TRBV15 and TRBJ2-3; 9 nucleotides match TRBD2. J was trimmed by 4 bases and V by 1 base; bases with no gene match: 6. Germline V gives CDR1 LNHNV, CDR2 YYDKDF (reference sequence). This CDR3 spans 16 amino acids.

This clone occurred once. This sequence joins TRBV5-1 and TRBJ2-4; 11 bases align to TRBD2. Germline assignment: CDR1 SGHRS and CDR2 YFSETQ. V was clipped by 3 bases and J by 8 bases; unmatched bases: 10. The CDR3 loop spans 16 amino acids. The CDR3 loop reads CASSSNPSGRLDIQYF. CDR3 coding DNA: TGCGCCAGCAGCTCGAACCCTAGCGGGAGGTTGGACATTCAGTACTTC.

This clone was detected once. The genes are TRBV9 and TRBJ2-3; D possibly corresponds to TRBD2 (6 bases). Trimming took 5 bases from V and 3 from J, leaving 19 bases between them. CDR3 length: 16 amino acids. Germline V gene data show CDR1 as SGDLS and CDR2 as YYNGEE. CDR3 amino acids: CASSFGTPLGTDTQYF. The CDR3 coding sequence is TGTGCCAGCAGTTTTGGGACTCCGTTAGGAACAGATACGCAGTATTTT.

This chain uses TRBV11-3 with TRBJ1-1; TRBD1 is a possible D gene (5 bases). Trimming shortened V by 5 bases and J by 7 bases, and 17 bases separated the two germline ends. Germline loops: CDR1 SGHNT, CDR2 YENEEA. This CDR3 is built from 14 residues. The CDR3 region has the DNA TGTGCCAGCAGCGCTTTTGGACGGACACTTGAAGCTTTCTTT. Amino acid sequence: CASSAFGRTLEAFF. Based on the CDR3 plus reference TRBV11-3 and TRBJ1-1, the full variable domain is EAGVVQSPRYKIIEKKQPVAFWCNPISGHNTLYWYLQNLGQGPELLIRYENEEAVDDSQLPKDRFSAERLKGVDSTLKIQPAELGDSAVYLCASSAFGRTLEAFFGQGTRLTVV.

CDR3 sequence (DNA): TGTGCCAGCAGCCCTGAGGTATTCCGGAACACTGAAGCTTTCTTT. Translation gives CASSPEVFRNTEAFF. V usage is TRBV11-3 and J usage is TRBJ1-1; unclear D gene. V shed 5 bases and J shed 1 base, with 14 bases lying between them. The germline gives CDR1 SGHNT, CDR2 YENEEA. This CDR3 has 15 residues.

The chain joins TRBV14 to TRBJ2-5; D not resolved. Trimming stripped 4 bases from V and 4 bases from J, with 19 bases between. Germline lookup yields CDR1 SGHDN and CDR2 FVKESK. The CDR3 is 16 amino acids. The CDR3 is CASSRGSFVGGETQYF. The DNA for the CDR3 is TGTGCCAGCAGCCGAGGATCCTTTGTGGGTGGAGAGACCCAGTACTTC.